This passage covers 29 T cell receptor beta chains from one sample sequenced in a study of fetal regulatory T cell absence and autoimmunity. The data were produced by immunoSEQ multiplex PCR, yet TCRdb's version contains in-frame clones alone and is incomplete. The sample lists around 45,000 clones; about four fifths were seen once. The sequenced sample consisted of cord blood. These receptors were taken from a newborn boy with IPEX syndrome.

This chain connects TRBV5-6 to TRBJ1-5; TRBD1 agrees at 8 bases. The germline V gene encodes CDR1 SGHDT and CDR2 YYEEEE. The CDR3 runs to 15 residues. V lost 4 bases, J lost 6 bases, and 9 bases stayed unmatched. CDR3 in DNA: TGTGCCAGCAGCCCCTACAGGGGGGGGACTCAGCCCCAGCATTTT. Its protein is CASSPYRGGTQPQHF.

This CDR3 reads CASSFGRAYEQYF. Here the CDR3 DNA reads TGTGCCAGCAGTTTCGGGAGGGCCTACGAGCAGTACTTC. J is TRBJ2-7 and V is TRBV27, with 8 nucleotides matching TRBD2. The V gene end was trimmed by 3 bases and the J gene end by 2 bases; junction bases not matched to a gene: 0. CDR1 and CDR2 from the germline V gene are MNHEY and SMNVEV (reference sequence). This CDR3 has 13 residues.

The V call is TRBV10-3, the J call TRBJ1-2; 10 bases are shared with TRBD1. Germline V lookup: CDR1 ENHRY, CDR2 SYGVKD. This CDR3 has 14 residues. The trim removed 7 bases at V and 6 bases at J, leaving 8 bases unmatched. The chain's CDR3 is CAINRQGARDGYTF. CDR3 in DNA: TGTGCCATCAACCGACAGGGGGCGAGGGATGGCTACACCTTC.

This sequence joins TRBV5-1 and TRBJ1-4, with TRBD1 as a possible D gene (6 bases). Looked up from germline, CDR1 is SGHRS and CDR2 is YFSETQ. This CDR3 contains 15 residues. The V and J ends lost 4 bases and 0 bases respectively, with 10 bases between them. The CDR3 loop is CASSAGTTTNEKLFF. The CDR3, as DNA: TGCGCCAGCAGCGCTGGGACAACAACTAATGAAAAACTGTTTTTT.

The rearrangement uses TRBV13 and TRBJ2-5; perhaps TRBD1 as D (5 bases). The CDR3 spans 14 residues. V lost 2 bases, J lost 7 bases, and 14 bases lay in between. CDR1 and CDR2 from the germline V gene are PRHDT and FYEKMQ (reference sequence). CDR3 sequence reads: CASSLSRVGRTQYF. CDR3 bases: TGTGCCAGCAGCTTATCCCGTGTGGGGCGGACCCAGTACTTC. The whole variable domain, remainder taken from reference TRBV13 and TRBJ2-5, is AAGVIQSPRHLIKEKRETATLKCYPIPRHDTVYWYQQGPGQDPQFLISFYEKMQSDKGSIPDRFSAQQFSDYHSELNMSSLELGDSALYFCASSLSRVGRTQYFGPGTRLLVL.

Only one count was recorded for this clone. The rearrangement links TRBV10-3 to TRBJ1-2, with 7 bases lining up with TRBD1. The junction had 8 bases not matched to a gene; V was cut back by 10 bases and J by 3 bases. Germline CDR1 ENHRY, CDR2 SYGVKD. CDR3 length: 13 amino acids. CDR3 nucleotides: TGTGCCACGCAACGACAGGGAGACTATGGCTACACCTTC. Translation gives CATQRQGDYGYTF.

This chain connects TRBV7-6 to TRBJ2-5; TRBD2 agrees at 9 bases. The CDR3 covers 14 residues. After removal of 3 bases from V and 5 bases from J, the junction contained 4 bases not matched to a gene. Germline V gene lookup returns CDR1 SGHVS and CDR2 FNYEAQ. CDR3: CASSLGLAVETQYF. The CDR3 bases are TGTGCCAGCAGCTTGGGACTAGCTGTGGAGACCCAGTACTTC.

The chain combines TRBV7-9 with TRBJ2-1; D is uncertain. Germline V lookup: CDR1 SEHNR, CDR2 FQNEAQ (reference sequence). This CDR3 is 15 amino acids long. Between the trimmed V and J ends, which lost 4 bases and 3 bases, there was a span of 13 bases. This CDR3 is CASSSPRLNYNEQFF. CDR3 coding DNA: TGTGCCAGCAGCTCCCCGAGGCTGAACTACAATGAGCAGTTCTTC.

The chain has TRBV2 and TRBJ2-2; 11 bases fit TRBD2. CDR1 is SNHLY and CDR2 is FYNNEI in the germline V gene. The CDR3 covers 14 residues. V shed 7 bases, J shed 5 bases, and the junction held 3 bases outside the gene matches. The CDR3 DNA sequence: TGTGCCAGCACGAGACTAGCGGGAACCGGGGAGCTGTTTTTT. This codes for CASTRLAGTGELFF.

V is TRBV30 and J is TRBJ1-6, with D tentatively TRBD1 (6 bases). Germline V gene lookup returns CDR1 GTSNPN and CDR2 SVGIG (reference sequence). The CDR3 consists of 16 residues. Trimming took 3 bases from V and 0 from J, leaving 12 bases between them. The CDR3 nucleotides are TGTGCCTGGAGAATGACAGGCCGCTCCTATAATTCACCCCTCCACTTT. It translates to CAWRMTGRSYNSPLHF.

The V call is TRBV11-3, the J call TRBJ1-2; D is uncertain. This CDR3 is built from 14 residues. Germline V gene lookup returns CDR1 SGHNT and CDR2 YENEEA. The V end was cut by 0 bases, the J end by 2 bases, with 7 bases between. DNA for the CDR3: TGTGCCAGCAGCTTAGAGGCGGTGAACTATGGCTACACCTTC. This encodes CASSLEAVNYGYTF.

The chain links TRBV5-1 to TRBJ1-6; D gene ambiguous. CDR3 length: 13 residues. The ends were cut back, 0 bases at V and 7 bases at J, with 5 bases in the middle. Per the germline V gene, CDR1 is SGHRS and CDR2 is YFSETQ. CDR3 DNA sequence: TGCGCCAGCAGCTTGGGTGGGAATTCACCCCTCCACTTT. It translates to CASSLGGNSPLHF. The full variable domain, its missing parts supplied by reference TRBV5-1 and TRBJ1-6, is KAGVTQTPRYLIKTRGQQVTLSCSPISGHRSVSWYQQTPGQGLQFLFEYFSETQRNKGNFPGRFSGRQFSNSRSEMNVSTLELGDSALYLCASSLGGNSPLHFGNGTRLTVT.

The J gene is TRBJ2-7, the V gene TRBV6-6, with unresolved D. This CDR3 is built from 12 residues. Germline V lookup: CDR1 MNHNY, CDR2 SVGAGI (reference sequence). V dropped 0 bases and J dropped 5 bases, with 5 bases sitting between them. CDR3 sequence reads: CASSYSCHEQYF. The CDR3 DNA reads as TGTGCCAGCAGTTACTCATGCCACGAGCAGTACTTC.

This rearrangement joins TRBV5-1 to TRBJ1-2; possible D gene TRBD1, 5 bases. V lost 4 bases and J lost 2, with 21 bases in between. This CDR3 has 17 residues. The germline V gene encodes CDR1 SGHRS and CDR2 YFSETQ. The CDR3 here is CASSPRLAGGANYGYTF. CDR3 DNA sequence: TGCGCCAGCAGCCCGAGACTAGCGGGAGGGGCAAACTATGGCTACACCTTC.

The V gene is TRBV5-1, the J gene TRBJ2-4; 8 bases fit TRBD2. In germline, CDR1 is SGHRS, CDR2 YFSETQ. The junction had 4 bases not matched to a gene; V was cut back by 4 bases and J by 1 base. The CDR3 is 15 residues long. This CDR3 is CASSDGGVAKNIQYF. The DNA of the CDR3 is TGCGCCAGCAGCGACGGGGGGGTCGCCAAAAACATTCAGTACTTC.

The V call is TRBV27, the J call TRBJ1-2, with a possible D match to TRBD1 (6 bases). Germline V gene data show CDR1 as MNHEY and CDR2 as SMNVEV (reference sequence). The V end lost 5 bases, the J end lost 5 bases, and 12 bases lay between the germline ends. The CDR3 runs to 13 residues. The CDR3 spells CASSRTGRYGYTF. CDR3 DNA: TGTGCCAGCAGTCGCACAGGGAGGTATGGCTACACCTTC.

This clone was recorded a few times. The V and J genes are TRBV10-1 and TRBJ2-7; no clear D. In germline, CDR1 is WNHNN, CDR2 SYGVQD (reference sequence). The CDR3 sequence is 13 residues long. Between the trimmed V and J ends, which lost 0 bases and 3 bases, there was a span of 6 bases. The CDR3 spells CASSESVVYEQYF. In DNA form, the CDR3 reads TGCGCCAGCAGTGAGTCCGTAGTCTACGAGCAGTACTTC.

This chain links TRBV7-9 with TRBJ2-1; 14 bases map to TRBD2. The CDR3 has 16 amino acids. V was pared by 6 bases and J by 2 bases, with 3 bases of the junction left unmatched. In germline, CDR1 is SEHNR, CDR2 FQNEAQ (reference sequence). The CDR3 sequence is CASRRTSGRPYNEQFF. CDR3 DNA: TGTGCCAGCAGGCGGACTAGCGGGAGGCCCTACAATGAGCAGTTCTTC. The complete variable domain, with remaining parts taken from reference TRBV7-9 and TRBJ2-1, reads DTGVSQNPRHKITKRGQNVTFRCDPISEHNRLYWYRQTLGQGPEFLTYFQNEAQLEKSRLLSDRFSAERPKGSFSTLEIQRTEQGDSAMYLCASRRTSGRPYNEQFFGPGTRLTVL.

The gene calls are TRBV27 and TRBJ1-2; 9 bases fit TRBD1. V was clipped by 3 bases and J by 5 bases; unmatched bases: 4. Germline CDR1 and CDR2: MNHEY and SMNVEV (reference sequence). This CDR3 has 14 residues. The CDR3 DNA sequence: TGTGCCAGCAGTTTTGCGACAGGGGGATATGGCTACACCTTC. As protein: CASSFATGGYGYTF.

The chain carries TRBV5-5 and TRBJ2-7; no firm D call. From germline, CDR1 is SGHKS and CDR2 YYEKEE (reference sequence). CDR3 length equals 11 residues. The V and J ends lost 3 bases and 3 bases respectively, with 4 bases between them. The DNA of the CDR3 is TGTGCCAGCAGCTACAGCTACGAGCAGTACTTC. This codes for CASSYSYEQYF.

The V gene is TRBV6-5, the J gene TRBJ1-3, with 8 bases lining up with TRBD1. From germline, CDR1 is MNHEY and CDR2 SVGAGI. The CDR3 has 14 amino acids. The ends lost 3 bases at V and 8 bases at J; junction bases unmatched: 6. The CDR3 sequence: CASSYTGGADTIYF. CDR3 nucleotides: TGTGCCAGCAGTTATACAGGGGGGGCGGACACCATATATTTT.

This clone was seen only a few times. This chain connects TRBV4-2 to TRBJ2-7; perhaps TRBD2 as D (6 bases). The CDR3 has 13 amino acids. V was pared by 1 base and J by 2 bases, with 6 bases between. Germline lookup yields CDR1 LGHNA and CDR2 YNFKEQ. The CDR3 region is CASSQGLAYEQYF. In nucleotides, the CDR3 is TGTGCCAGCAGCCAAGGACTAGCCTACGAGCAGTACTTC.

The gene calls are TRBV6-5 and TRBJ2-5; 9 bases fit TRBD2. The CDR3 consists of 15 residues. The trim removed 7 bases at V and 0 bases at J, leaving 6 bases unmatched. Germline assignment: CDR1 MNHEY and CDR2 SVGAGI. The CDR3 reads CASTSGLANQETQYF. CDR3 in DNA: TGTGCCAGCACCTCGGGACTAGCCAACCAAGAGACCCAGTACTTC.

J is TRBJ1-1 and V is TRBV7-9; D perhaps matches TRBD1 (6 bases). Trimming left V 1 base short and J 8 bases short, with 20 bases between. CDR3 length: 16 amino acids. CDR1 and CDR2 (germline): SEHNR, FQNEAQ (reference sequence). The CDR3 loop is CASSLVGSTTGTEAFF. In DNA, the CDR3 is TGTGCCAGCAGCTTAGTTGGTAGCACAACCGGGACAGAAGCTTTCTTT.

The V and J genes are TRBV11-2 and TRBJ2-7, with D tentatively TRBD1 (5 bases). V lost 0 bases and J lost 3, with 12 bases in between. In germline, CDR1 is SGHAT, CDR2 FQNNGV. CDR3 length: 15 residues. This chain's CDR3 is CASSLEKGPGYEQYF. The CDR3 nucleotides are TGTGCCAGCAGCTTAGAAAAGGGGCCAGGCTACGAGCAGTACTTC.

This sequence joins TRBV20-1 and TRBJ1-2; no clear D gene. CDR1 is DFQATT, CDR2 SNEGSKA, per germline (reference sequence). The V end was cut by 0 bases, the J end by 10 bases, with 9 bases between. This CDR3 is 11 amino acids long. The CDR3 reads CSARDRELYTF. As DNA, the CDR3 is TGCAGTGCTAGAGACCGGGAACTCTACACCTTC.

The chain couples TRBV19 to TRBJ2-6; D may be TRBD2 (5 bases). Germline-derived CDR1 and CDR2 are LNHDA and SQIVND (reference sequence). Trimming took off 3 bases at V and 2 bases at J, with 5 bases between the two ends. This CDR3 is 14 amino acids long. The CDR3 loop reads CASSMRAGANVLTF. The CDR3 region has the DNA TGTGCCAGTAGTATGAGGGCTGGGGCCAACGTCCTGACTTTC.

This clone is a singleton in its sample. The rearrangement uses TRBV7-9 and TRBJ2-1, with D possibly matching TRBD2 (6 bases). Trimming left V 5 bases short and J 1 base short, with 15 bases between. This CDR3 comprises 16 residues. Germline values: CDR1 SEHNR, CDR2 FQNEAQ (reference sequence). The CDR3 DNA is TGTGCCAGCAGCGGATCTAGCGTTCCTTCCTACAATGAGCAGTTCTTC. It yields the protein CASSGSSVPSYNEQFF.

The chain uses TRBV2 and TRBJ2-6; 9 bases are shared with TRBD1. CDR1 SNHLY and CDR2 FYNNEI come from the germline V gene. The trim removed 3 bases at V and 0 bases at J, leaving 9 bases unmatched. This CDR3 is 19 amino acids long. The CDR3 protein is CASSDPSGTGTSGANVLTF. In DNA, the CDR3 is TGTGCCAGCAGTGACCCCTCCGGGACAGGGACCTCTGGGGCCAACGTCCTGACTTTC. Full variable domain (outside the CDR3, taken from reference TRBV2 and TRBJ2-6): EPEVTQTPSHQVTQMGQEVILRCVPISNHLYFYWYRQILGQKVEFLVSFYNNEISEKSEIFDDQFSVERPDGSNFTLKIRSTKLEDSAMYFCASSDPSGTGTSGANVLTFGAGSRLTVL.